This section outlines one T cell receptor beta chain sequence together with its context. Germline-derived CDR1 and CDR2 are MNHEY and SVGEGT. CDR3 length equals 15 residues. V was clipped by 2 bases and J by 7 bases; unmatched bases: 4. Seattle's cohort entered during active infection and was followed longitudinally. The data were obtained in a study of blood T cell repertoires in COVID-19. The overall study: Spain, Italy and the United States supplied samples that represented acute and convalescent COVID-19. T cells, B-cell-depleted T cells, or PBMCs provided the cDNA or gDNA that served as material.

Under the authors' procedure: Reference gene primer amplification yielded estimated nucleated cell counts. Libraries were prepared by immunoSEQ multiplex PCR; TCRdb keeps only in-frame clonotypes and omits some of them. V, J and clone size are those of that table, while D and trimming were read from the DNA. Of roughly 260,000 clones in the sample, around nine tenths were seen once. The chain joins TRBV6-2 or TRBV6-3 to TRBJ2-1; 11 bases are shared with TRBD2. The source of this sequence is a woman aged 25 to 39 with COVID-19, enrolled during active disease. The sample comprised peripheral blood. The CDR3 sequence: CASSYALAGGNEQFF. DNA of the CDR3: TGTGCCAGCAGTTACGCGCTAGCGGGAGGAAATGAGCAGTTCTTC.